This T cell receptor (beta chain) was found in a study of neurological immune-mediated disorders. The cDNA was produced through 5'RACE with 10-nucleotide random UMIs. Sequencing runs each generated in excess of 200 million TCR-beta sequences derived from 15-18 subjects. A single record per CDR3 protein comes from TCRdb applying MiXCR to the 5' RACE reads. The sample includes over 45,000 distinct CDR3 sequences, about 25% of them seen just once. Trimming cost V 6 bases and J 4 bases; bases outside gene matches: 7. The CDR3 extends over 14 amino acids. Germline V gene data show CDR1 as ENHRY and CDR2 as SYGVKD. Notes on the study in general: HTLV-1-associated myelopathy displayed the greatest TCR clonal expansion, and multiple sclerosis exhibited the smallest, lower than that of healthy controls. Private repertoires in all groups were suggested by the absence of shared CDR3 amino acid sequences among expanded clones across subjects.

This clonotype was counted ten times or more. The target antigen is unknown. The chain recombines TRBV10-3 with TRBJ1-1; TRBD1 matches 8 bases. The origin of this receptor is a woman aged 70 to 79 in good health. Material: PBMCs. This chain's CDR3 is CAIRDRASFTEAFF. DNA of the CDR3: TGTGCCATCAGGGACAGGGCCTCTTTCACTGAAGCTTTCTTT.